A selection of T cell receptor beta chains follows, all from one sample in a study of T cell responses to AZD1222 COVID-19 vaccine. The protocol was immunoSEQ multiplex PCR, while the TCRdb copy is restricted to in-frame clones and leaves out a portion. The data contain some 160,000 clones, 75% to 95% of them singletons. The material was peripheral blood, obtained on day 0 of AZD1222 vaccination. The receptor source for this set is an adult in good health. The CDR3 runs from the conserved cysteine through the conserved F or W. Rows give clone size only sometimes, using once, few, many, or a class for an expanded clone.

>-|TRBJ1-1|TRBV12-3/TRBV12-4
CASSLLENTEAFF
>once|TRBJ1-1|TRBV20-1
CSASKGGTEAFF
>-|TRBJ2-5|TRBV6-5
CASIRGETQYF
>-|TRBJ1-2|TRBV5-8
CASSSEAGGYTF
>-|TRBJ2-2|TRBV6-2/TRBV6-3
CASSYLVGWNTGELFF
>-|TRBJ1-1|TRBV6-1
CASSDPLGGAEAFF
>-|TRBJ1-5|TRBV19
CASNAGTGAAGNQPQHF
>once|TRBJ2-5|TRBV30
CAWSVVRGDQYF
>once|TRBJ2-7|TRBV7-9
CASSQTGTGFYEQYF
>-|TRBJ1-1|TRBV10-3
CATQPGQTNTEAFF
>-|TRBJ2-4|TRBV2
CASSTLREGQYF
>-|TRBJ2-7|TRBV11-2
CASSLAEVYEQYF
>few|TRBJ2-7|TRBV6-6
CASRPAGTGGEQYF
>-|TRBJ2-7|TRBV18
CASSLNRGDEQYF
>-|TRBJ1-2|TRBV28
CASAGTGGYGYTF
>-|TRBJ2-1|TRBV2
CASTPDYASSYNEQFF
>-|TRBJ2-7|TRBV6-1
CASSEAQGEITYEQYF
>-|TRBJ2-7|TRBV7-2
CASSLVASSGRGEQYF
>-|TRBJ1-2|TRBV10-3
CAISAPGQGDYGYTF
>-|TRBJ1-2|TRBV27
CASSLKAGFSDYGYTF
>once|TRBJ1-6|TRBV4-1
CASSLPSSYNSPLHF
>-|TRBJ2-7|TRBV7-2
CASSLAGVGDEQYF
>-|TRBJ1-2|TRBV28
CASSLWETGTDDGYTF
>-|TRBJ2-7|TRBV30
CAWSVRLAGKPYEQYF
>-|TRBJ1-1|TRBV30
CAWIVNNGGTEAFF
>-|TRBJ1-1|TRBV19
CASSTLSANGEAFF
>once|TRBJ2-5|TRBV9
CASSVGAGQETQYF
>-|TRBJ2-1|TRBV7-9
CASSLERAADSYNEQFF
>-|TRBJ2-1|TRBV14
CASSWTTFNEQFF
>-|TRBJ1-5|TRBV6-5
CASSYKTGAGEPQHF
>-|TRBJ2-7|TRBV9
CASSVGSGSYEQYF
>-|TRBJ2-7|TRBV11-1
CASRKPGQTSYEQYF
>-|TRBJ1-2|TRBV3-1/TRBV3-2
CASSPLGVGYGYTF
>-|TRBJ1-1|TRBV7-9
CASTTGRGGTEAFF
>-|TRBJ2-1|TRBV20-1
CSASSLNNEQFF
>-|TRBJ2-7|TRBV5-5
CASTWTGSLGEQYF
>-|TRBJ1-1|TRBV19
CASSILPHQGVAFF
>-|TRBJ2-2|TRBV5-1
CASSLEGTVTGELFF
>-|TRBJ2-2|TRBV6-5
CASSYSTDQGELFF